This T cell receptor beta chain comes out of a study of T-cell reconstitution after alpha-beta-depleted transplantation in children. Unique molecular identifiers were incorporated into the prepared TCRbeta library. TCRdb itself ran the PCR reads through MiXCR, one entry per CDR3 protein. The data contain a few hundred thousand distinct CDR3 sequences, about an eighth of them singletons. Per the germline V gene, CDR1 is SNHLY and CDR2 is FYNNEI. The CDR3 totals 14 residues. Germline trimming cut 4 bases from V and 2 bases from J; bases unmatched to any gene: 4. This clonotype was observed a few times. The TCR comes from a human donor who donated a stem cell graft to a child with combined immunodeficiency. This sample comprised PBMCs from the stem cell graft donor, obtained from the stem cell graft. The chain recombines TRBV2 with TRBJ2-7, with 8 positions matching TRBD1. The CDR3 protein is CASSVQGDPYEQYF. The CDR3 nucleotides read TGTGCCAGCAGTGTACAGGGGGACCCCTACGAGCAGTACTTC.